This TCR beta chain was sequenced in a study of shared clonotypes between healthy human individuals. CD45RO-negative CD8 cells positively selected for CCR7 made up the naive population, which excluded terminally differentiated effector memory CD45RA+ cells. Germline lookup yields CDR1 MNHEY and CDR2 SVGAGI. This CDR3 has 11 residues. V was cut by 4 bases and J by 3 bases, with 3 bases left in between. About this clone itself: Its antigen is as yet unknown.

General observations from the study: Read depth was anticipated to influence clonotype sharing among donors. Against clonotypes common to all four donors, non-shared ones had lower generation probabilities.

As processed by the authors: ImmunoSEQ sequences covered only the junction and lacked quality scores; filtering therefore differed. Sequencing was performed with immunoSEQ multiplex PCR; in TCRdb, only in-frame clones are kept and a portion is missing. Clonal size and the V and J genes are those of that table, whereas D and trimming came from the DNA. The table has about 800,000 clones, about 96% seen once. The source is a man aged 30 to 45 in good health. The sequenced sample was naive CD8+ T cells sorted from blood. The V gene is TRBV6-5, the J gene TRBJ2-5; D is unresolved. CDR3: CASSSEETQYF. Here the CDR3 DNA reads TGTGCCAGCAGTTCCGAAGAGACCCAGTACTTC.